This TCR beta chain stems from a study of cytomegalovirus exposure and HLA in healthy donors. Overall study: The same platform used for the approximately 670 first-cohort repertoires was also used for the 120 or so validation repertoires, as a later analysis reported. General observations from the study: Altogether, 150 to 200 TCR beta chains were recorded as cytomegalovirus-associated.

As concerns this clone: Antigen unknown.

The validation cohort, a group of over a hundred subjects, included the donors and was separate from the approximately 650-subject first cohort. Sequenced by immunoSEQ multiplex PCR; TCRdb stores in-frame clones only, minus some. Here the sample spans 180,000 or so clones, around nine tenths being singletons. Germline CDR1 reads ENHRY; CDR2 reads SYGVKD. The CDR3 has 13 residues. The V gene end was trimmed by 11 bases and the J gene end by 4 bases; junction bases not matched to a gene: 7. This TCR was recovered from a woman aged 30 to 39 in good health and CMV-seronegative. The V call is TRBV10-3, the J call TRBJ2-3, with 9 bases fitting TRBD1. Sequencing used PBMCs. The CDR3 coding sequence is TGTGCCGTGGGACAGGGATTACCAGATACGCAGTATTTT. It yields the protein CAVGQGLPDTQYF.